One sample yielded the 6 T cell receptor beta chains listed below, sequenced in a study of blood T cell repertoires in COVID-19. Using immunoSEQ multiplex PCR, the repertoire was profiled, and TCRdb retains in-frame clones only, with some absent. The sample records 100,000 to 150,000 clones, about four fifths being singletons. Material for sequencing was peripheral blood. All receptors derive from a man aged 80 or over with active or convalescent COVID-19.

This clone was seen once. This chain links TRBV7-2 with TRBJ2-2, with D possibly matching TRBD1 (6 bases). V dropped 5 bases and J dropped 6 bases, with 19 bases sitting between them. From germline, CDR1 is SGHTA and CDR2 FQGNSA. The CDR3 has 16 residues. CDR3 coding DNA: TGTGCCAGCAGCCAGAGCCAAGGGGGAGTCGCCGGGGAGCTGTTTTTT. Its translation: CASSQSQGGVAGELFF.

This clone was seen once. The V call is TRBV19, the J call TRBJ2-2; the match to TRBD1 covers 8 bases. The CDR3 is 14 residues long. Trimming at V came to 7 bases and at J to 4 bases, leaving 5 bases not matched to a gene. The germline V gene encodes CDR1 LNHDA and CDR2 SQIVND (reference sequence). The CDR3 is CASTGQGATGELFF. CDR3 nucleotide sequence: TGTGCCAGTACGGGGCAGGGGGCCACCGGGGAGCTGTTTTTT. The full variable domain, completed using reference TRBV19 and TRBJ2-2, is DGGITQSPKYLFRKEGQNVTLSCEQNLNHDAMYWYRQDPGQGLRLIYYSQIVNDFQKGDIAEGYSVSREKKESFPLTVTSAQKNPTAFYLCASTGQGATGELFFGEGSRLTVL.

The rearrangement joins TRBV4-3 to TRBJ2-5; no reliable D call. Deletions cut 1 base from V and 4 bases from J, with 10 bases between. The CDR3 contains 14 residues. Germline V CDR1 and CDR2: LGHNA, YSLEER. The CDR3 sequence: CASSQVYQRETQYF. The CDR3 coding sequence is TGCGCCAGCAGCCAAGTCTACCAAAGAGAGACCCAGTACTTC.

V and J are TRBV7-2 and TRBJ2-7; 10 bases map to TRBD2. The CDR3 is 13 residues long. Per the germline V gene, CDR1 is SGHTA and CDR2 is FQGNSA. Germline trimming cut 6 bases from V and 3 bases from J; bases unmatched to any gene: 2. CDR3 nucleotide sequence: TGTGCCAGCAGTTCTAGCGGGGGCTACGAGCAGTACTTC. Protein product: CASSSSGGYEQYF.

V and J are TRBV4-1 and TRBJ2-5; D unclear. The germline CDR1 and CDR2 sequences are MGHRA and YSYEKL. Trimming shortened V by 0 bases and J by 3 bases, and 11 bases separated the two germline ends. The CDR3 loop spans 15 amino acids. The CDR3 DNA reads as TGCGCCAGCAGCCAAGATCACAAGTTCAAAGAGACCCAGTACTTC. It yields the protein CASSQDHKFKETQYF.

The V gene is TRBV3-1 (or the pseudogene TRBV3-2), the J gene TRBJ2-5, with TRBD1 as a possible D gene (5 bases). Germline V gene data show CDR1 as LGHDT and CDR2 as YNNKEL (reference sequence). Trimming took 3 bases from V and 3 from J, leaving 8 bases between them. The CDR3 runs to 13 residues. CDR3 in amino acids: CASSHGHEETQYF. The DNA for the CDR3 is TGTGCCAGCAGCCACGGACACGAAGAGACCCAGTACTTC.